Listed below are T cell receptor beta chains from one sample, sequenced in a study of cytomegalovirus exposure and HLA in healthy donors. Method: immunoSEQ multiplex PCR; TCRdb's copy keeps in-frame clones and lacks some. This sample has just over 150,000 clones, with approximately 79% found just once. Sequencing used PBMCs. These TCRs come from a woman in her 50s in good health and CMV-seropositive. Each CDR3 is given with its conserved first and last residue. A D gene is named only where the DNA matches it firmly. Not all rows give a size; the values are once, few, many and, for expanded clones, a class.

j_call: TRBJ1-1
d_call: TRBD1
v_call: TRBV30
clone_size: NA
cdr3_nt: TGTGCCTGGAACAGCGCAACGACAGGGGGACTAAACACTGAAGCTTTCTTT
cdr3_aa: CAWNSATTGGLNTEAFF

j_call: TRBJ1-1
d_call: TRBD1
v_call: TRBV6-1
clone_size: NA
cdr3_nt: TGTGCCAGCAGTGGCCTCCTGACAGGGGACACTGAAGCTTTCTTT
cdr3_aa: CASSGLLTGDTEAFF

j_call: TRBJ2-7
d_call: TRBD2
v_call: TRBV7-8
clone_size: once
cdr3_nt: TGTGCCAGCAGCTTGGGCGGGGGATTCTACGAGCAGTACTTC
cdr3_aa: CASSLGGGFYEQYF

j_call: TRBJ2-1
d_call: TRBD1
v_call: TRBV27
clone_size: NA
cdr3_nt: TGTGCCAGCAGTCCAGACAGGGGAGAGGCCTACAATGAGCAGTTCTTC
cdr3_aa: CASSPDRGEAYNEQFF

j_call: TRBJ2-7
d_call: TRBD1
v_call: TRBV28
clone_size: NA
cdr3_nt: TGTGCCAGCAGTGCCACCGGGACAGGCACCTACGAGCAGTACTTC
cdr3_aa: CASSATGTGTYEQYF

j_call: TRBJ1-6
d_call: TRBD1
v_call: TRBV9
clone_size: few
cdr3_nt: TGTGCCAGCAGCGAGGGGGACAGGGCAGGATCACCCCTCCACTTT
cdr3_aa: CASSEGDRAGSPLHF

j_call: TRBJ2-5
d_call: NA
v_call: TRBV7-2
clone_size: NA
cdr3_nt: TGTGCCAGCAGCTTATCATCTTCCAGCGGACAAGAGACCCAGTACTTC
cdr3_aa: CASSLSSSSGQETQYF

j_call: TRBJ2-7
d_call: NA
v_call: TRBV7-2
clone_size: NA
cdr3_nt: TGTGCCAGCAGCTTAGCTAACGAGGCCTACGAGCAGTACTTC
cdr3_aa: CASSLANEAYEQYF

j_call: TRBJ2-2
d_call: NA
v_call: TRBV4-1
clone_size: NA
cdr3_nt: TGCGCCAGCAACTCTCTAAAGGGAGGCGGGGAGCTGTTTTTT
cdr3_aa: CASNSLKGGGELFF

j_call: TRBJ2-7
d_call: TRBD2
v_call: TRBV6-5
clone_size: NA
cdr3_nt: TGTGCCAGCAGAACTAGCGGGAGGTCCTACGAGCAGTACTTC
cdr3_aa: CASRTSGRSYEQYF

j_call: TRBJ1-4
d_call: NA
v_call: TRBV19
clone_size: NA
cdr3_nt: TGTGCCAGTAGCGGAGGAGCATTTAGGGAAAAACTGTTTTTT
cdr3_aa: CASSGGAFREKLFF

j_call: TRBJ2-3
d_call: NA
v_call: TRBV9
clone_size: NA
cdr3_nt: TGTGCCAGCAGCCAAGCCCAGGGGCTTAGCACAGATACGCAGTATTTT
cdr3_aa: CASSQAQGLSTDTQYF

j_call: TRBJ2-1
d_call: TRBD2
v_call: TRBV11-2
clone_size: NA
cdr3_nt: TGTGCCAGCAGCTTAACTAGCGGGCCCTACAATGAGCAGTTCTTC
cdr3_aa: CASSLTSGPYNEQFF

j_call: TRBJ2-2
d_call: NA
v_call: TRBV7-7
clone_size: few
cdr3_nt: TGTGCTAGCAGCTGGGCAAGTAACACCGGGGAGCTGTTTTTT
cdr3_aa: CASSWASNTGELFF

j_call: TRBJ2-7
d_call: TRBD2
v_call: TRBV6-1
clone_size: NA
cdr3_nt: TGTGCCAGCAGTGAGGGACTAGCGGGAGGGTTATCCTACGAGCAGTACTTC
cdr3_aa: CASSEGLAGGLSYEQYF

j_call: TRBJ1-3
d_call: NA
v_call: TRBV2
clone_size: NA
cdr3_nt: TGTGCCAGCAGCCGGACAATAAACACCATATATTTT
cdr3_aa: CASSRTINTIYF

j_call: TRBJ2-2
d_call: TRBD1
v_call: TRBV30
clone_size: NA
cdr3_nt: TGTGCCTGGACTAAATTGACAGGGTACACCGGGGAGCTGTTTTTT
cdr3_aa: CAWTKLTGYTGELFF

j_call: TRBJ2-3
d_call: TRBD2
v_call: TRBV6-6
clone_size: NA
cdr3_nt: TGTGCCAGCAGTTATGTGGGGGGGGTCGAGGATACGCAGTATTTT
cdr3_aa: CASSYVGGVEDTQYF

j_call: TRBJ2-7
d_call: NA
v_call: TRBV2
clone_size: NA
cdr3_nt: TGTGCCAGCAGCCTCAGTTCCTACGAGCAGTACTTC
cdr3_aa: CASSLSSYEQYF

j_call: TRBJ2-3
d_call: TRBD1
v_call: TRBV5-6
clone_size: few
cdr3_nt: TGTGCCAGCAGCCCTTCGACAGGGATGAAGCCAGATACGCAGTATTTT
cdr3_aa: CASSPSTGMKPDTQYF

j_call: TRBJ2-5
d_call: NA
v_call: TRBV7-9
clone_size: NA
cdr3_nt: TGTGCCAGCAGCCCGGGGGTGGCCGAGACCCAGTACTTC
cdr3_aa: CASSPGVAETQYF

j_call: TRBJ2-2
d_call: NA
v_call: TRBV2
clone_size: NA
cdr3_nt: TGTGCCAGCAGAGGGGCACTGAACACCGGGGAGCTGTTTTTT
cdr3_aa: CASRGALNTGELFF

j_call: TRBJ2-5
d_call: TRBD2
v_call: TRBV18
clone_size: NA
cdr3_nt: TGTGCCAGCTCCCAGAAGGGACTAGCGGGACAAGAGACCCAGTACTTC
cdr3_aa: CASSQKGLAGQETQYF